This paragraph covers one T cell receptor beta chain sequence. This sample was taken from a study of blood T cell repertoires in COVID-19. Study-wide background: Italy, Spain and the United States were the sources of the convalescent and acute COVID-19 samples. PBMCs, B-cell-depleted T cells, or T cells provided the cDNA or gDNA that made up the material.

The CDR3 is made up of 15 amino acids. The junction had 6 bases not matched to a gene; V was cut back by 5 bases and J by 1 base. Germline CDR1 is LNHDA and CDR2 is SQIVND (reference sequence). In the authors' workflow: It was from reference gene primer amplification that nucleated cell counts were estimated. Data came from immunoSEQ multiplex PCR; TCRdb stores just in-frame clones and leaves some out. V and J calls and clone size are those listed in that table; D and trimming were worked out from the DNA. This table has 53,000 or so clones, approximately 80% appearing once. Material for sequencing was peripheral blood. The chain employs TRBV19 and TRBJ2-7; TRBD1 aligns across 9 bases. This receptor was taken from an older man with active or convalescent COVID-19. As DNA, the CDR3 is TGTGCCAGTAGTGATCCGGGACAGGGTTCCTACGAGCAGTACTTC. This sequence encodes CASSDPGQGSYEQYF.